A selection of T cell receptor beta chains follows, all from one sample in a study of post-analysis software for immune sequencing data. TCRdb re-called the PCR reads with MiXCR, one entry per CDR3 protein. This table has approximately 360,000 distinct CDR3 sequences, around 33% appearing once. Sequencing was done on a sample of blood. The receptor set was obtained from a girl aged 5-17 years with multiple sclerosis. Each CDR3 is given with its conserved first and last residue. The D gene is left open where the match is weak. Clone size, where shown, is once, few, many, or a class for clones that have expanded.

V gene	clone size	J gene	D gene	CDR3 protein	CDR3 DNA
TRBV20-1	NA	TRBJ1-4	NA	CSARAGADEKLFF	TGCAGTGCTAGAGCGGGTGCGGATGAAAAACTGTTTTTT
TRBV7-2	NA	TRBJ2-1	NA	CASSPRTIKETQFF	TGTGCCAGCAGCCCCCGGACTATTAAAGAGACCCAGTTCTTC
TRBV29-1	NA	TRBJ2-3	TRBD2	CSVRASGGGDTQYF	TGCAGCGTTCGGGCTAGCGGGGGTGGAGATACGCAGTATTTT
TRBV20-1	few	TRBJ2-5	NA	CSARDRGYRGETQYF	TGCAGTGCTAGAGATAGGGGGTATCGTGGGGAGACCCAGTACTTC
TRBV10-3	NA	TRBJ2-1	NA	CAISDSGSSNEQFF	TGTGCCATCAGTGATTCCGGGTCTTCCAATGAGCAGTTCTTC
TRBV20-1	few	TRBJ2-1	NA	CSARQESYNEQFF	TGCAGTGCTAGACAGGAATCCTACAATGAGCAGTTCTTC
TRBV20-1	few	TRBJ2-1	TRBD1	CSARAQGDKEQFF	TGCAGTGCTAGGGCACAGGGGGACAAGGAGCAGTTCTTC
TRBV10-3	NA	TRBJ2-1	NA	CAISDPDRSSYNEQFF	TGTGCCATCAGTGATCCCGACAGGAGCTCCTACAATGAGCAGTTCTTC
TRBV7-2	NA	TRBJ2-1	TRBD2	CASSLVGSGGLGEQFF	TGTGCCAGCAGCTTAGTAGGCTCGGGGGGTTTAGGTGAGCAGTTCTTC
TRBV5-1	NA	TRBJ1-4	TRBD1	CASSLLPGQGAANEKLFF	TGCGCCAGCAGCTTGCTGCCGGGACAGGGGGCGGCTAATGAAAAACTGTTTTTT
TRBV6-5	NA	TRBJ2-7	NA	CASSYSGGPYEQYF	TGTGCCAGCAGTTACTCCGGGGGGCCCTACGAGCAGTACTTC
TRBV7-9	NA	TRBJ2-7	TRBD1	CASSPTRGRGYEQYF	TGTGCCAGCAGCCCCACAAGGGGGCGCGGGTACGAGCAGTACTTC
TRBV12-5	few	TRBJ2-1	NA	CASGLSPRGRNEQFF	TGTGCTAGTGGTTTGTCTCCTAGGGGTAGAAACGAGCAGTTCTTC
TRBV6-2/TRBV6-3	NA	TRBJ2-5	TRBD2	CATRTRTETQYF	TGTGCCACCAGGACTAGAACGGAGACCCAGTACTTC
TRBV5-5	NA	TRBJ2-1	NA	CASSLAPVSSYNEQFF	TGTGCCAGCAGCTTGGCTCCCGTTAGCTCCTACAATGAGCAGTTCTTC
TRBV29-1	NA	TRBJ2-3	TRBD2	CSVEDLAGGIDTQYF	TGCAGCGTTGAAGATTTGGCGGGGGGGATTGATACGCAGTATTTT
TRBV29-1	many	TRBJ1-1	NA	CSVSPGVNTEAFF	TGCAGCGTCTCCCCAGGGGTAAACACTGAAGCTTTCTTT
TRBV7-9	NA	TRBJ2-3	TRBD2	CASSTRLGLAQDTQYF	TGTGCCAGCAGCACTCGCCTGGGACTAGCTCAAGATACGCAGTATTTT
TRBV4-3	NA	TRBJ2-7	NA	CASGQEGGGASTYEQYF	TGCGCCAGCGGCCAAGAAGGGGGGGGCGCTTCGACCTACGAGCAGTACTTC
TRBV11-2	NA	TRBJ2-3	TRBD2	CASSPIAGGPRTQYF	TGTGCCAGCAGCCCTATAGCGGGGGGGCCCCGTACGCAGTATTTT
TRBV7-2	many	TRBJ1-6	NA	CASSTDIHNSPLHF	TGTGCCAGCAGCACGGACATCCATAATTCACCCCTCCACTTT
TRBV29-1	few	TRBJ2-7	NA	CSVVRALGYEQYF	TGCAGCGTTGTGAGGGCTCTCGGTTACGAGCAGTACTTC